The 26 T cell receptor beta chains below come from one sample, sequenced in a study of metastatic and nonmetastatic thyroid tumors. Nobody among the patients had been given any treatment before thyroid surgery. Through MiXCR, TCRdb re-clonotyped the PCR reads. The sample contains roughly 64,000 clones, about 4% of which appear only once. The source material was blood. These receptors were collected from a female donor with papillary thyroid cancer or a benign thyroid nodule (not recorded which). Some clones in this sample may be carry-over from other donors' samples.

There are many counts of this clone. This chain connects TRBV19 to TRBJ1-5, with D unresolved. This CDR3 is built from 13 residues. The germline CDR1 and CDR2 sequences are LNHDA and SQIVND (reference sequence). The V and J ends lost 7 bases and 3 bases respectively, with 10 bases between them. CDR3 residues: CASNRVINQPQHF. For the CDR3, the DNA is TGTGCCAGTAACCGGGTTATCAATCAGCCCCAGCATTTT.

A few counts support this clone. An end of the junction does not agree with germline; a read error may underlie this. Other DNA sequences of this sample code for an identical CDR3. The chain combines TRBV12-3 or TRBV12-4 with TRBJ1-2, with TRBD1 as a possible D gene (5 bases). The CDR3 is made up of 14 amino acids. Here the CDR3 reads CASSPVGQTYGYTF. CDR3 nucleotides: TGTGCCAGCAGTCCAGTGGGGCAGACCTATGGCTACACATTC.

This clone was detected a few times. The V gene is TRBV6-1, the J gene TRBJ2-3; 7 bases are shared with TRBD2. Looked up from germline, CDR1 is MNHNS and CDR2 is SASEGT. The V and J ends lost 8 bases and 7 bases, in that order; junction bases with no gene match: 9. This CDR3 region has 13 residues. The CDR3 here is CASQERGTYTQYF. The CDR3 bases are TGTGCCAGCCAGGAGCGGGGCACCTATACGCAGTATTTT.

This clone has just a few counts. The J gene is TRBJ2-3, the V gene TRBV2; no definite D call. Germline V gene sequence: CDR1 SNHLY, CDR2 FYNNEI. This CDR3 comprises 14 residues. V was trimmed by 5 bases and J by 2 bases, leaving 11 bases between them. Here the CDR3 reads CASSFDVSTDTQYF. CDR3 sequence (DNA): TGTGCCAGCAGTTTCGACGTATCCACAGATACGCAGTATTTT.

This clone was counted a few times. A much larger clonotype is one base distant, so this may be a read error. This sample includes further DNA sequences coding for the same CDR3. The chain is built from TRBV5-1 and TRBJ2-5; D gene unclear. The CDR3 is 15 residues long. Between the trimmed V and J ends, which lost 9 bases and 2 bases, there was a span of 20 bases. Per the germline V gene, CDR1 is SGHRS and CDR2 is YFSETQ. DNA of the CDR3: TGCGCCACCCAACCAGGAGCGATACCACAAGAGACCCAGTACTTC. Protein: CATQPGAIPQETQYF. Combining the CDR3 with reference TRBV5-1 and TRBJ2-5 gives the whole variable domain KAGVTQTPRYLIKTRGQQVTLSCSPISGHRSVSWYQQTPGQGLQFLFEYFSETQRNKGNFPGRFSGRQFSNSRSEMNVSTLELGDSALYLCATQPGAIPQETQYFGPGTRLLVL.

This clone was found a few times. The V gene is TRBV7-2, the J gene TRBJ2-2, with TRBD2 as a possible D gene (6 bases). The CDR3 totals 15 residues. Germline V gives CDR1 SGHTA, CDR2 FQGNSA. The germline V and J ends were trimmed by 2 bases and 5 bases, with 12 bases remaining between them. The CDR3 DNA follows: TGTGCCAGCAGCTTAAGGACGGGGGAAACCGGGGAGCTGTTTTTT. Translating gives CASSLRTGETGELFF. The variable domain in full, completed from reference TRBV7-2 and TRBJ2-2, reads GAGVSQSPSNKVTEKGKDVELRCDPISGHTALYWYRQSLGQGLEFLIYFQGNSAPDKSGLPSDRFSAERTGGSVSTLTIQRTQQEDSAVYLCASSLRTGETGELFFGEGSRLTVL.

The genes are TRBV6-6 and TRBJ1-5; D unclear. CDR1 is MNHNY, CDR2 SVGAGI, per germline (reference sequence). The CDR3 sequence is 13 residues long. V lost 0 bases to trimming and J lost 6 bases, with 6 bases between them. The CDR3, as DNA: TGTGCCAGCAGTTACTCTCCTCGTCAGCCCCAGCATTTT. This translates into CASSYSPRQPQHF.

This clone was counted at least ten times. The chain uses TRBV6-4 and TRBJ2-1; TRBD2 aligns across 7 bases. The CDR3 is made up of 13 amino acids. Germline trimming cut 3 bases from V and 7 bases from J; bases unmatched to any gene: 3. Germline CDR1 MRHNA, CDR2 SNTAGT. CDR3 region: CASSDWGGNEQFF. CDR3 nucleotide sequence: TGTGCCAGCAGTGATTGGGGAGGGAATGAGCAGTTCTTC.

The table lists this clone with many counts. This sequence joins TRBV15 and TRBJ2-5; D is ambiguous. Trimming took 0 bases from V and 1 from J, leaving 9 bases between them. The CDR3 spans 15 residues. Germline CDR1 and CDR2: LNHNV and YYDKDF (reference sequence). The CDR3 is CATSRDYGSQETQYF. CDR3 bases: TGTGCCACCAGCAGAGATTATGGATCCCAAGAGACCCAGTACTTC.

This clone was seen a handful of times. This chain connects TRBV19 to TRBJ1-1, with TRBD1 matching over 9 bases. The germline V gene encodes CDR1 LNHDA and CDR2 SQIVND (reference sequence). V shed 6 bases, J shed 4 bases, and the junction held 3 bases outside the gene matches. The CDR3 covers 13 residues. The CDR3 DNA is TGTGCCAGTAGGCTGACAGGGGGCACTGAAGCTTTCTTT. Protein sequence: CASRLTGGTEAFF.

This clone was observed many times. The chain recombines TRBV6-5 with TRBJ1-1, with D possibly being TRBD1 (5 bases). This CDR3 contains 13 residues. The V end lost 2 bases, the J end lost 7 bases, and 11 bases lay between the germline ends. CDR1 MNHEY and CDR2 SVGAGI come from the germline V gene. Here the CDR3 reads CASSYTRDGEAFF. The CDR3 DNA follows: TGTGCCAGCAGTTACACCAGGGACGGTGAAGCTTTCTTT.

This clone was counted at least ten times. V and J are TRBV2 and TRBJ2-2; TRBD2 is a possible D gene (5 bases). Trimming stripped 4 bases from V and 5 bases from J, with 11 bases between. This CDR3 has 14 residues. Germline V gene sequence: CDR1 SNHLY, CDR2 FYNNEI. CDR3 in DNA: TGTGCCAGCAGTGTGGGAGTGGGGACCGGGGAGCTGTTTTTT. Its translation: CASSVGVGTGELFF.

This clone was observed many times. Here the CDR3 reads CASSLDGHPYEQYF. CDR3 nucleotides: TGCGCCAGCAGCTTGGACGGGCACCCCTACGAGCAGTACTTC. The chain recombines TRBV5-1 with TRBJ2-7; no reliable D call. Trimming left V 0 bases short and J 2 bases short, with 9 bases between. The CDR3 is 14 residues long. Per the germline V gene, CDR1 is SGHRS and CDR2 is YFSETQ.

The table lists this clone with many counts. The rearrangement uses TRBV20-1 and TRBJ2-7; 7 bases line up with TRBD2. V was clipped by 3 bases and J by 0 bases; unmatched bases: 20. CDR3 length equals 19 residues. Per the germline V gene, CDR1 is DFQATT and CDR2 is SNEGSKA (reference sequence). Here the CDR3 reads CSASSAVAGRRAFSYEQYF. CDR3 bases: TGCAGTGCTAGTTCCGCGGTAGCGGGTCGGAGGGCGTTCTCCTACGAGCAGTACTTC.

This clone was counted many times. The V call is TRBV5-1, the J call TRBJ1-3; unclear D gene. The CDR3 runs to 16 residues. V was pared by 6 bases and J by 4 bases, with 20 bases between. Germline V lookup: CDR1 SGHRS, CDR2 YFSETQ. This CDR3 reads CASTRFGVTTGNTIYF. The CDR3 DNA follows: TGCGCCAGCACCCGGTTTGGGGTAACTACGGGAAACACCATATATTTT.

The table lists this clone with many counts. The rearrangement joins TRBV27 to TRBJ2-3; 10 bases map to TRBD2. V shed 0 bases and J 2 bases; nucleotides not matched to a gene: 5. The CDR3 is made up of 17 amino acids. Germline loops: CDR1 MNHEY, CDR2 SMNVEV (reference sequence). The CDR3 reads CASSLSSSGSFTDTQYF. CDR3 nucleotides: TGTGCCAGCAGTTTATCGTCTAGCGGGAGTTTCACAGATACGCAGTATTTT.

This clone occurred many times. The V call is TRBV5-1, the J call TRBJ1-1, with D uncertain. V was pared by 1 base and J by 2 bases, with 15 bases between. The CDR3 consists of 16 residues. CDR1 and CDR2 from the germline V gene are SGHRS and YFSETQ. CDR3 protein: CASSLSGVGVNTEAFF. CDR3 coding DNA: TGCGCCAGCAGCTTGAGTGGCGTTGGGGTAAACACTGAAGCTTTCTTT. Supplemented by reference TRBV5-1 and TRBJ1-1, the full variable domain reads KAGVTQTPRYLIKTRGQQVTLSCSPISGHRSVSWYQQTPGQGLQFLFEYFSETQRNKGNFPGRFSGRQFSNSRSEMNVSTLELGDSALYLCASSLSGVGVNTEAFFGQGTRLTVV.

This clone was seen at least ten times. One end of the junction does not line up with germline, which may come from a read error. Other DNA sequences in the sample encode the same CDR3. CDR3 loop: CSVTGTTRELFF. CDR3 bases: TGCAGCGTGACAGGGACCACCAGGGAGCTGTTTTTT. The chain is built from TRBV29-1 and TRBJ2-2, with TRBD1 matching over 7 bases. The V gene's germline CDR1 is SQVTM and CDR2 ANQGSEA. This CDR3 is 12 amino acids long.

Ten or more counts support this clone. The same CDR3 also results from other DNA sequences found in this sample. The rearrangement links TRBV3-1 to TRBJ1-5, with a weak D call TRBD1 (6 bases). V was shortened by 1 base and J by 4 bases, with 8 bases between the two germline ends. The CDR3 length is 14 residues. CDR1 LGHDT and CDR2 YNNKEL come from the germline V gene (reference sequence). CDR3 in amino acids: CASSQGRGNQPQHF. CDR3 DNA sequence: TGTGCCAGCAGCCAAGGCAGGGGAAATCAGCCCCAGCATTTT.

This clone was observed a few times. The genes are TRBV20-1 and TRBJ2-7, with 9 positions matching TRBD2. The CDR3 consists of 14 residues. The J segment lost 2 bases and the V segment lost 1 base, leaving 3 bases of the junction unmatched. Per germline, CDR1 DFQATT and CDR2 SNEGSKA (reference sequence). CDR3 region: CSARVVAGAYEQYF. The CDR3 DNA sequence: TGCAGTGCTAGAGTTGTAGCGGGGGCCTACGAGCAGTACTTC.

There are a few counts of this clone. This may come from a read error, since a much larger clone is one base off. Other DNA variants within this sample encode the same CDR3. The CDR3 loop reads CASSQGGQVPDTQYF. DNA of the CDR3: TGTGCCAGCAGTCAGGGGGGACAGGTGCCAGATACGCAGTATTTT. The chain carries TRBV9 and TRBJ2-3, with 8 bases identical to TRBD1. The germline CDR1 and CDR2 sequences are SGDLS and YYNGEE. The CDR3 contains 15 residues. V was pared by 5 bases and J by 4 bases, with 9 bases of the junction left unmatched. Using reference TRBV9 and TRBJ2-3 for the parts outside the CDR3, the full variable domain is DSGVTQTPKHLITATGQRVTLRCSPRSGDLSVYWYQQSLDQGLQFLIQYYNGEERAKGNILERFSAQQFPDLHSELNLSSLELGDSALYFCASSQGGQVPDTQYFGPGTRLTVL.

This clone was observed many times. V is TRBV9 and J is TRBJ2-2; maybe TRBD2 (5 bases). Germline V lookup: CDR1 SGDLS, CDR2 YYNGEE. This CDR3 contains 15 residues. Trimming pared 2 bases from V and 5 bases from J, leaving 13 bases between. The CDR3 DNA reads TGTGCCAGCAGCGTGAGTGCCGAGGGAACCGGGGAGCTGTTTTTT. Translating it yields CASSVSAEGTGELFF.

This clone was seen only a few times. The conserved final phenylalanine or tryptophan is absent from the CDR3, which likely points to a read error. The CDR3 DNA reads TGTGCCAGCAGTGACCATACCGGGACTAGTTACAATGAGCAGTTCCTC. Translating gives CASSDHTGTSYNEQFL. V is TRBV28 and J is TRBJ2-1, with 8 nucleotides matching TRBD2. Trimming removed 5 bases from V and 4 bases from J; junction bases left unmatched: 10. CDR3 length: 16 amino acids. Germline CDR1 reads MDHEN; CDR2 reads SYDVKM.

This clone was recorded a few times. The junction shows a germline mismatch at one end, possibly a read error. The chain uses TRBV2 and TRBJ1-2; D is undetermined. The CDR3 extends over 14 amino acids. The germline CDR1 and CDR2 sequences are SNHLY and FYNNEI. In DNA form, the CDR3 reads TGTGCCAGCCGTAGGGAGCAGAGTAACTATTGCTACACCTTC. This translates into CASRREQSNYCYTF.

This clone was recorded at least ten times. The CDR3 coding sequence is TGTGCCAGTAGAAGGACTAGCGGGTCCTACAATGAGCAGTTCTTC. Translated, it gives CASRRTSGSYNEQFF. The chain recombines TRBV19 with TRBJ2-1; TRBD2 aligns across 11 bases. Germline CDR1 reads LNHDA; CDR2 reads SQIVND (reference sequence). V shed 6 bases, J shed 1 base, and the junction held 2 bases outside the gene matches. CDR3 length: 15 amino acids.

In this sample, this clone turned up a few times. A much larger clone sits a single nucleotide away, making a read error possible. The CDR3 reads CSATPDTNHPQHF. The CDR3 DNA sequence: TGCAGTGCTACCCCGGACACCAATCATCCCCAGCATTTT. The gene calls are TRBV20-1 and TRBJ1-5; weak D call: TRBD1 (5 bases). The CDR3 runs 13 residues. Germline values: CDR1 DFQATT, CDR2 SNEGSKA (reference sequence).